These T cell receptor beta chains were read from a single sample in a study of Ad26.COV2.S vaccination and SARS-CoV-2 variants. Sequencing used immunoSEQ multiplex PCR; TCRdb keeps in-frame clones, though not all of them. The sample records over 450,000 clones, roughly nine tenths being singletons. Sequencing used peripheral blood, obtained in a trial of Ad26.COV2.S vaccine versus placebo. These receptors were taken from a person aged 18-65 years who received the Ad26.COV2.S COVID-19 vaccine or a placebo. Both conserved end residues are part of each CDR3. Each record gives: J gene, V gene, clone size, CDR3 protein. A row's size may be missing; if present it is once, few, many or a size class.

j_call: TRBJ2-5
v_call: TRBV3-1/TRBV3-2
clone_size: NA
cdr3_aa: CASRPQATTRAQYF

j_call: TRBJ1-6
v_call: TRBV6-2/TRBV6-3
clone_size: NA
cdr3_aa: CASSYSGQGLSPLHF

j_call: TRBJ2-1
v_call: TRBV28
clone_size: few
cdr3_aa: CASSLSRNEQFF

j_call: TRBJ2-3
v_call: TRBV10-1
clone_size: NA
cdr3_aa: CASSESIAQDTQYF

j_call: TRBJ1-1
v_call: TRBV10-1
clone_size: once
cdr3_aa: CASSEAPLGRGLNTEAFF

j_call: TRBJ1-5
v_call: TRBV7-2
clone_size: once
cdr3_aa: CASSANPLGQGAIQPQHF

j_call: TRBJ2-1
v_call: TRBV5-4
clone_size: NA
cdr3_aa: CASSFRTSGSMAEQFF

j_call: TRBJ1-1
v_call: TRBV20-1
clone_size: NA
cdr3_aa: CSAPADTEAFF

j_call: TRBJ2-1
v_call: TRBV28
clone_size: NA
cdr3_aa: CASSFGTAYYNEQFF

j_call: TRBJ2-1
v_call: TRBV4-3
clone_size: NA
cdr3_aa: CASSQGTGAYNEQFF

j_call: TRBJ1-4
v_call: TRBV6-5
clone_size: once
cdr3_aa: CASSPWTDEKLFF

j_call: TRBJ2-3
v_call: TRBV27
clone_size: NA
cdr3_aa: CASSSFRRTDTQYF

j_call: TRBJ2-7
v_call: TRBV30
clone_size: NA
cdr3_aa: CAWSQDSLGVQYF

j_call: TRBJ2-1
v_call: TRBV5-4
clone_size: NA
cdr3_aa: CASRPLRGSSYNEQFF

j_call: TRBJ1-2
v_call: TRBV9
clone_size: NA
cdr3_aa: CASSPGGSANYGYTF

j_call: TRBJ1-3
v_call: TRBV5-1
clone_size: NA
cdr3_aa: CASIAGRAATGNTIYF

j_call: TRBJ2-6
v_call: TRBV5-4
clone_size: NA
cdr3_aa: CASSKPGQGPSGANVLTF

j_call: TRBJ2-1
v_call: TRBV4-1
clone_size: NA
cdr3_aa: CASSQAAVRGRNEQFF

j_call: TRBJ1-1
v_call: TRBV6-6
clone_size: NA
cdr3_aa: CASRVDRVGTEAFF

j_call: TRBJ2-1
v_call: TRBV19
clone_size: once
cdr3_aa: CASTGLAPNEQFF

j_call: TRBJ2-7
v_call: TRBV11-2
clone_size: NA
cdr3_aa: CASSRGLWSYEQYF

j_call: TRBJ1-1
v_call: TRBV9
clone_size: NA
cdr3_aa: CASSVTGTGTEAFF

j_call: TRBJ2-2
v_call: TRBV19
clone_size: NA
cdr3_aa: CASSMALLAGLPGELFF

j_call: TRBJ1-2
v_call: TRBV5-4
clone_size: NA
cdr3_aa: CASSQRQFNYGYTF

j_call: TRBJ2-2
v_call: TRBV19
clone_size: NA
cdr3_aa: CASSIDLRDRVTGELFF

j_call: TRBJ1-5
v_call: TRBV5-8
clone_size: NA
cdr3_aa: CASSGGTVGTQHF

j_call: TRBJ2-5
v_call: TRBV3-1/TRBV3-2
clone_size: NA
cdr3_aa: CASSQRRSETQYF

j_call: TRBJ2-3
v_call: TRBV5-1
clone_size: NA
cdr3_aa: CASRGTGGPTDTQYF

j_call: TRBJ2-7
v_call: TRBV3-1/TRBV3-2
clone_size: NA
cdr3_aa: CASSQEFGTSDEQYF

j_call: TRBJ1-1
v_call: TRBV15
clone_size: NA
cdr3_aa: CATSRDRVSMNTEAFF

j_call: TRBJ1-6
v_call: TRBV4-3
clone_size: once
cdr3_aa: CASSQEGPGEASSLHF

j_call: TRBJ2-7
v_call: TRBV28
clone_size: NA
cdr3_aa: CASSSRDRGYEQYF

j_call: TRBJ1-5
v_call: TRBV2
clone_size: NA
cdr3_aa: CATCVGSNQPQHF

j_call: TRBJ1-1
v_call: TRBV5-1
clone_size: NA
cdr3_aa: CASRDPYRGQTEAFF

j_call: TRBJ2-3
v_call: TRBV5-1
clone_size: NA
cdr3_aa: CASSLNGLGDTQYF

j_call: TRBJ2-3
v_call: TRBV5-1
clone_size: NA
cdr3_aa: CASSLPGQSTDTQYF

j_call: TRBJ2-2
v_call: TRBV9
clone_size: NA
cdr3_aa: CASSLNTGELFF

j_call: TRBJ2-7
v_call: TRBV7-9
clone_size: few
cdr3_aa: CASSLAGGQGSYEQYF

j_call: TRBJ2-3
v_call: TRBV6-2/TRBV6-3
clone_size: NA
cdr3_aa: CASSFGGGTDTQYF

j_call: TRBJ2-6
v_call: TRBV28
clone_size: NA
cdr3_aa: CASSSGSSGANVLTF

j_call: TRBJ1-2
v_call: TRBV30
clone_size: NA
cdr3_aa: CAWRDLGVWGYGYTF

j_call: TRBJ2-2
v_call: TRBV3-1/TRBV3-2
clone_size: NA
cdr3_aa: CASSQDFSLGTGELFF

j_call: TRBJ1-1
v_call: TRBV7-6
clone_size: once
cdr3_aa: CASSLAGGQMNTEAFF

j_call: TRBJ1-3
v_call: TRBV5-4
clone_size: NA
cdr3_aa: CASSPGHRSSGNTIYF

j_call: TRBJ1-5
v_call: TRBV10-2
clone_size: NA
cdr3_aa: CASSETQGMNQPQHF

j_call: TRBJ2-5
v_call: TRBV2
clone_size: NA
cdr3_aa: CASSVRGLSETQYF

j_call: TRBJ1-6
v_call: TRBV29-1
clone_size: NA
cdr3_aa: CSVEEVWRGRSYNSPLHF

j_call: TRBJ2-7
v_call: TRBV19
clone_size: NA
cdr3_aa: CASSISGENYEQYF

j_call: TRBJ2-7
v_call: TRBV6-2/TRBV6-3
clone_size: few
cdr3_aa: CASSYSDSSYEQYF

j_call: TRBJ2-1
v_call: TRBV18
clone_size: NA
cdr3_aa: CASSPPSSYNEQFF

j_call: TRBJ2-3
v_call: TRBV14
clone_size: NA
cdr3_aa: CASSPRVAGGFDTQYF

j_call: TRBJ2-6
v_call: TRBV4-1
clone_size: NA
cdr3_aa: CASSSTRESGANVLTF